Here is one TCR beta chain with its context. No antigen is known for it. Base-call qualities are not available, and no considerably larger clone is one nucleotide away. This specimen comes from a study of T cells after posttransplantation cyclophosphamide (dated by TCRdb to the mid-2010s). Background for the entire study: The study tracked T cell repertoire reconstitution by TRB sequencing after myeloablative bone marrow transplantation using posttransplantation cyclophosphamide as GVHD prophylaxis. Samples from roughly 35 PTCy-treated patients, along with samples from roughly 16 of their related bone marrow donors, underwent antigen receptor sequencing. Blood from all 35 or so PTCy patients with 1-year posttransplant specimens was subjected to TRB sequencing. In 3 patients, TRB sequencing was also performed on up to about 3 more blood samples taken 2 to 5.2 years after transplant, and in 4 patients, pretransplant blood was also TRB-sequenced. Because TRA and TRB clonality were tightly correlated in several samples, subsequent TCR analyses were focused on TRB only. Public TRB sequences were compared against a database of over 3,000 sequences linked to responses to pathogens, tumor antigens, self-antigens and alloantigens.

TRB sequencing used genomic DNA with the immunoSEQ assay at survey resolution or the hsTCRB kit. Processing in the source paper ran as follows. The immunoSEQ software handled initial read processing, and the LymphoSeq R package was used for repertoire analyses. Clonality was computed as 1 minus normalized Shannon entropy, and a Gini coefficient was also calculated for each TRB dataset. To infer phenotypes in unsorted samples, TRB sequences from sorted subsets of the recipient or donor were mapped onto unsorted samples from the same recipient. TCRdb limited this immuneACCESS table to in-frame rearrangements with V and J called. A share of clones is missing; checked studies link under half to unresolved V genes, and the rest is unexplained. Clone size and the V and J calls come from that table; the DNA yielded D and trimming. This sample is represented by more than 60,000 clones; around 95% of them were singletons. The ten largest clones take up about 3% of the sample.

Related bone marrow donors provided peripheral blood samples on the day of marrow donation. Peripheral blood and bone marrow mononuclear cells were isolated by Ficoll-Hypaque density centrifugation and cryopreserved. Results and caveats for the whole study, not just this receptor: Donor-recipient similarity was low at 1-2 months but rose over the first year, and later blood repertoires were often dominated by donor CD8+ memory clones. The TRB repertoires of T cells infiltrating skin or the GI tract showed only limited overlap with the TRB repertoires found in blood. Across over 40 patients, TRB clonality was highly associated with recipient CMV seropositivity and CMV reactivation, and diversity in PTCy patients was similar to diversity in CNI/methotrexate controls.

This receptor was obtained from a woman in her 30s in good health and a related stem cell transplant donor. The sequencing sample was made of PBMCs.

The DNA is as follows: TGTGCCATCAGTGAGTCTACTAGCGGGGCAGATACGCAGTATTTT. Translation gives CAISESTSGADTQYF. The V gene is TRBV10-3 and the J gene is TRBJ2-3; the central 10 bases match TRBD2. Compared with germline, V lacks 0 bases and J lacks 4 bases; bases without a gene match: 1. The CDR3 sequence holds 15 residues, the cysteine and phenylalanine included. Left in the record is the CDR3 DNA by itself, 45 bases read in frame from the first base. Based on the germline V gene, the CDR1 and CDR2 sequences are ENHRY and SYGVKD.